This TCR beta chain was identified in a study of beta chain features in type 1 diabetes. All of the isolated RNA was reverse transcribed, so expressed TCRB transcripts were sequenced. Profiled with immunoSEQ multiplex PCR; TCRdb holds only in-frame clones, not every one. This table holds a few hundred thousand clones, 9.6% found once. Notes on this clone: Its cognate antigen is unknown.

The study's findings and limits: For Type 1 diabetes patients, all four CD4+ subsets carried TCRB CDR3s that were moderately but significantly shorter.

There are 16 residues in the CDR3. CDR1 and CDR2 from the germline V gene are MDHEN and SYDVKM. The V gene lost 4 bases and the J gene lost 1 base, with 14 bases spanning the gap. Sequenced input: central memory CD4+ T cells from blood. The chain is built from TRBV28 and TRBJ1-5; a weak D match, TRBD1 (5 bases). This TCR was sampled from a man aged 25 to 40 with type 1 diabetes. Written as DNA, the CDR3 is TGTGCCAGCAGTTCAGGAGGGGCTGTGAGCAATCAGCCCCAGCATTTT. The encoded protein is CASSSGGAVSNQPQHF.